These 27 T cell receptor beta chains were all obtained from the same sample, sequenced in a study of tumor and adjacent non-tumor tissue in lung cancer. The template was RNA from unsorted bulk tissue. The library came from three nested PCR rounds adapted from ARM-PCR protocols. TCRdb passed the multiplex PCR reads through MiXCR, listing each CDR3 protein once. The sample records tens of thousands of distinct CDR3 sequences, roughly 80% being singletons. The sequenced sample consisted of lung tumor tissue. Every receptor here comes from a woman aged 45-65 years with non-small cell lung cancer.

The chain joins TRBV28 to TRBJ2-7; TRBD2 is a possible D gene (5 bases). Trimming cost V 6 bases and J 4 bases, with 16 bases left between them. This CDR3 comprises 14 residues. Germline V gene lookup returns CDR1 MDHEN and CDR2 SYDVKM. Written as DNA, the CDR3 is TGTGCCAGCAGAGGACTGACCAGTGGGTACGAGCAGTACTTC. It encodes CASRGLTSGYEQYF. Based on the CDR3 plus reference TRBV28 and TRBJ2-7, the full variable domain is DVKVTQSSRYLVKRTGEKVFLECVQDMDHENMFWYRQDPGLGLRLIYFSYDVKMKEKGDIPEGYSVSREKKERFSLILESASTNQTSMYLCASRGLTSGYEQYFGPGTRLTVT.

The sample holds a few counts of this clonotype. This may be a read error: a much more frequent sequence differs by one nucleotide. The V and J genes are TRBV28 and TRBJ1-2; D call uncertain. Looked up from germline, CDR1 is MDHEN and CDR2 is SYDVKM. The CDR3 is 12 residues long. The V gene lost 1 base and the J gene lost 3 bases, with 3 bases spanning the gap. The CDR3 loop reads CASSLYHYGYTF. DNA for the CDR3: TGTGCCAGCAGTTTATACCACTATGGCTACACCTTC.

In the case of this clonotype: An end of the junction differs from the germline gene, which may be a read error. J is TRBJ2-3 and V is TRBV12-3 or TRBV12-4; no reliable D call. This CDR3 contains 13 residues. CDR3: CASSLNNQDQRYF. The CDR3 nucleotides read TGCGCCAGCAGTTTGAATAACCAGGACCAAAGGTATTTT.

The chain carries TRBV29-1 and TRBJ1-2, with a tentative D call TRBD1 (6 bases). Trimming removed 3 bases at V and 7 bases at J, with 12 bases between. The CDR3 loop spans 12 amino acids. Germline V CDR1 and CDR2: SQVTM, ANQGSEA. CDR3 bases: TGCAGCGTTGAGGATAGGGGGTTTGGCTACACCTTC. Amino acid sequence: CSVEDRGFGYTF.

The sample holds one count of this clonotype. The junction departs from the called germline gene at one end, perhaps through a read error. The J gene is TRBJ1-3, the V gene TRBV4-1; D perhaps matches TRBD1 (6 bases). Germline V gives CDR1 MGHRA, CDR2 YSYEKL. This CDR3 contains 13 residues. CDR3 in DNA: TGCCCCAGCAGTCCAGGGGTCGGAAACACCATATATTTT. Translating it yields CPSSPGVGNTIYF.

Of note for this clonotype: The CDR3 carries no conserved terminal phenylalanine or tryptophan, so it likely arises from a read error. The gene calls are TRBV6-1 and TRBJ1-6; D uncertain. CDR3 length: 12 amino acids. The germline CDR1 and CDR2 sequences are MNHNS and SASEGT. Trimming left V 7 bases short and J 9 bases short, with 10 bases between. The CDR3 sequence is CASNGFSSPLHL. In DNA form, the CDR3 reads TGTGCCAGCAATGGATTTAGTTCACCCCTCCACTTA.

This clonotype was recorded many times. The chain employs TRBV7-2 and TRBJ2-5; D call uncertain. The germline gives CDR1 SGHTA, CDR2 FQGNSA. V lost 5 bases to trimming and J lost 3 bases, with 13 bases between them. The CDR3 sequence is 14 residues long. The DNA of the CDR3 is TGTGCCAGCAGCCTCAAGGTAGTAGAAGAGACCCAGTACTTC. Its translation: CASSLKVVEETQYF.

V usage is TRBV20-1 and J usage is TRBJ2-1; 9 bases match TRBD2. The CDR3 runs 19 residues. CDR1 and CDR2 (germline): DFQATT, SNEGSKA (reference sequence). V lost 0 bases and J lost 0; bases outside the gene matches: 12. The CDR3 sequence is CSARDNGMLAGRSYNEQFF. The CDR3 region has the DNA TGCAGTGCTAGAGATAATGGTATGCTAGCGGGACGCTCCTACAATGAGCAGTTCTTC.

With regard to this clonotype: The junction shows a germline mismatch at one end, possibly a read error. The V gene is TRBV4-3, the J gene TRBJ2-2; TRBD2 agrees at 13 bases. The CDR3 spans 16 residues. Germline assignment: CDR1 LGHNA and CDR2 YSLEER. The DNA of the CDR3 is TGCGCCAGCAGCCAAGGACTAGCGGGAGGTATCGGGGAGTTGTTTTTT. Amino acid sequence: CASSQGLAGGIGELFF.

This clonotype occurred many times. Here the CDR3 reads CASSLFDFSSGSGSVPQETQYF. CDR3 DNA sequence: TGCGCCAGCAGCTTGTTTGATTTCTCATCGGGGAGCGGGTCCGTTCCACAAGAGACCCAGTACTTC. J is TRBJ2-5 and V is TRBV5-1; D might be TRBD2 (6 bases). Trimming cost V 1 base and J 2 bases, with 33 bases left between them. This CDR3 contains 22 residues. In germline, CDR1 is SGHRS, CDR2 YFSETQ.

Points on this clonotype: The junction departs from germline at one end; a sequencing error may be responsible. This chain connects TRBV28 to TRBJ1-1, with unresolved D. The CDR3 length is 14 residues. Germline assignment: CDR1 MDHEN and CDR2 SYDVKM. In nucleotides, the CDR3 is TGTACCAGCAGTTTAAGTGGCCGCCTCACTGAAGCTTTCTTT. Its translation is CTSSLSGRLTEAFF.

Worth noting for this clonotype: At one end the junction does not follow the germline gene, possibly because of a read error. The chain recombines TRBV6-2 or TRBV6-3 with TRBJ2-7, with a tentative D call TRBD2 (6 bases). Per the germline V gene, CDR1 is MNHEY and CDR2 is SVGEGT. The CDR3 is 15 residues long. CDR3 in amino acids: CASTPGLAYTYGQYF. CDR3 DNA: TGTGCCAGCACCCCGGGCCTAGCGTACACCTACGGGCAGTACTTC.

This chain joins TRBV6-2 or TRBV6-3 and TRBJ1-2; perhaps TRBD1 as D (5 bases). This CDR3 contains 13 residues. V was trimmed by 8 bases and J by 9 bases, leaving 19 bases between them. CDR1 is MNHEY, CDR2 SVGEGT, per germline. The CDR3, as DNA: TGTGCCAGCTGTTCTCAGGGTATGGATTGCTACACCTTC. Amino acid sequence: CASCSQGMDCYTF.

A note on this clonotype: Its ends do not fully match the called genes, so a read error is possible. The chain is built from TRBV4-1 and TRBJ1-1; D gene unclear. The CDR3 spans 16 residues. Germline V gene lookup returns CDR1 MGHRA and CDR2 YSYEKL. The CDR3 DNA sequence: TGCACCAGCAGCCAAGATCAATGCAGGATGAACACTGAAGCTTTCTTT. Protein product: CTSSQDQCRMNTEAFF.

This clonotype was counted a single time. Here the CDR3 omits its conserved ending phenylalanine or tryptophan, so a read error is the likely source. The V and J genes are TRBV28 and TRBJ2-2; D might be TRBD2 (5 bases). The ends were cut back, 10 bases at V and 5 bases at J, with 14 bases in the middle. The CDR3 extends over 13 amino acids. From germline, CDR1 is MDHEN and CDR2 SYDVKM. Here the CDR3 DNA reads TGTGCCACGCAAACGACGGGGACCGGGGAGCTGTTTTCT. This translates into CATQTTGTGELFS.

As to this clonotype: The junction departs from germline at one end; a sequencing error may be responsible. The J gene is TRBJ2-7, the V gene TRBV6-6; possible D gene TRBD1, 6 bases. CDR1 is MNHNY, CDR2 SVGAGI, per germline (reference sequence). This CDR3 has 13 residues. The CDR3 DNA is TGTGCCAGTGGTCAACAGGGAAGTAACGAGCACTACTTC. It is translated as CASGQQGSNEHYF.

This clonotype showed up many times. The rearrangement joins TRBV20-1 to TRBJ1-5; D might be TRBD1 (6 bases). The germline CDR1 and CDR2 sequences are DFQATT and SNEGSKA (reference sequence). Trimming took 5 bases from V and 5 from J, leaving 10 bases between them. This CDR3 region has 12 residues. CDR3 amino acids: CSAAAGDQPQHF. CDR3 nucleotides: TGCAGTGCTGCGGCAGGGGATCAGCCCCAGCATTTT.

The chain joins TRBV20-1 to TRBJ1-2; TRBD1 matches at 8 bases. The CDR3 has 14 amino acids. Germline assignment: CDR1 DFQATT and CDR2 SNEGSKA (reference sequence). Unmatched junction bases numbered 13, after V lost 7 bases and J lost 6 bases. CDR3 protein: CSVHQIDRGDGYTF. The CDR3 DNA is TGCAGTGTTCACCAAATTGACAGGGGAGATGGCTACACCTTC.

Turning to this clonotype: The junction and the germline gene differ at one end; a read error may be behind it. The chain joins TRBV11-1 to TRBJ2-3; D is perhaps TRBD1 (5 bases). This CDR3 has 13 amino acids. Germline CDR1 and CDR2: SGHAT and FQDESV (reference sequence). CDR3 nucleotides: TGTCCCAGCAGACGGGCAGGGATGGATACGCAGTATTTT. Translating gives CPSRRAGMDTQYF. Using reference TRBV11-1 and TRBJ2-3 for the parts outside the CDR3, the full variable domain is EAEVAQSPRYKITEKSQAVAFWCDPISGHATLYWYRQILGQGPELLVQFQDESVVDDSQLPKDRFSAERLKGVDSTLKIQPAELGDSAMYLCPSRRAGMDTQYFGPGTRLTVL.

This clonotype was seen at least ten times. This chain connects TRBV12-3 or TRBV12-4 to TRBJ2-1, with 8 bases matching TRBD2. V lost 7 bases to trimming and J lost 12 bases; unmatched junction nucleotides: 14. This CDR3 is built from 14 residues. The CDR3 bases are TGTGCCAGCACCCCCTCCACTAGTCGGGAGGGGCAGTTCTTC. Its translation is CASTPSTSREGQFF.

A note on this clonotype: Since the CDR3 does not end with the conserved phenylalanine or tryptophan, this likely comes from a read error. The V gene is TRBV11-2, the J gene TRBJ2-5; a possible D gene is TRBD2 (7 bases). CDR3 length: 14 amino acids. Germline V gene sequence: CDR1 SGHAT, CDR2 FQNNGV. Deletions cut 4 bases from V and 9 bases from J, with 18 bases between. In DNA form, the CDR3 reads TGTGCCAGCAGCTCCGGACAGACCCGGGAGGCCCAGTACCAC. The encoded protein is CASSSGQTREAQYH.

About this clonotype: No conserved phenylalanine or tryptophan ends this CDR3, so it is likely a read error. No DNA is shown, since the ends of the CDR3 on it are uncertain; the CDR3 is the one TCRdb lists. This CDR3 reads CASSRDRGQETQYL. The chain has TRBV11-3 and TRBJ2-5; the table gives TRBD1 as D, unverified against the DNA. Counting both end residues, the CDR3 totals 14 amino acids. Germline CDR1 SGHNT, CDR2 YENEEA.

On this clonotype itself: The conserved closing phenylalanine or tryptophan is absent in this CDR3, likely reflecting a read error. The chain carries TRBV28 and TRBJ2-1; D not resolved. CDR3 length equals 15 residues. The V gene's germline CDR1 is MDHEN and CDR2 SYDVKM. CDR3 residues: CASSLNASNYNEQFL. CDR3 sequence (DNA): TGTGCTAGCAGTTTGAATGCAAGTAACTACAATGAGCAGTTCCTC.

A single count supports this clonotype. At one of its ends the junction is not consistent with the germline gene, which may arise from a read error. The V and J genes are TRBV20-1 and TRBJ2-1; 12 bases match TRBD2. The germline CDR1 and CDR2 sequences are DFQATT and SNEGSKA (reference sequence). This CDR3 comprises 14 residues. CDR3 sequence: CSVRASGGAGEQFF. CDR3 in DNA: TGCAGTGTTAGAGCTAGCGGGGGGGCTGGCGAGCAGTTCTTC.

To note about this clonotype: The junction departs from germline at one end; a sequencing error may be responsible. V gene TRBV4-1 combines with J gene TRBJ1-1, with D perhaps TRBD1 (5 bases). The germline V gene has CDR1 MGHRA and CDR2 YSYEKL. The CDR3 sequence is 16 residues long. CDR3 bases: TGCGCCGGCAGCCAGGATTTGTACAGGTGGAACACTGAAGCTTTCTTT. Amino acids: CAGSQDLYRWNTEAFF.

Notes on this clonotype: Here the CDR3 omits its conserved ending phenylalanine or tryptophan, so a read error is the likely source. This chain connects TRBV5-4 to TRBJ2-1, with 11 positions matching TRBD2. Germline V CDR1 and CDR2: SGHNT, YYREEE (reference sequence). This CDR3 region has 17 residues. CDR3 sequence (DNA): TGTGCCAGCAGCTTGGGACTAGCGGGACACTCCCACAATGAGCAGTTCTTA. Translating it yields CASSLGLAGHSHNEQFL.

The gene calls are TRBV20-1 and TRBJ2-1, with 11 bases matching TRBD2. Germline V gives CDR1 DFQATT, CDR2 SNEGSKA (reference sequence). This CDR3 comprises 13 residues. For the CDR3, the DNA is TGCAGCACAACTAGCGGGAGTCAGAATGAGCAGTTCTTC. Protein sequence: CSTTSGSQNEQFF.